Below are 28 T cell receptor beta chains sequenced from a single sample in a study of Ad26.COV2.S vaccination and SARS-CoV-2 variants. Treatment noted: around 19 received Ad26.COV2.S at low or high dose, single or two shots; about 5 received placebo; per-sample allocation not given. Day 63 following the first vaccine or placebo injection was when the samples were taken. Clones were read by immunoSEQ multiplex PCR, and TCRdb kept only the in-frame ones, dropping some. The sample includes 350,000 to 600,000 clones, 70% to 90% of them seen just once. The sequenced sample was peripheral blood, obtained in a trial of Ad26.COV2.S vaccine versus placebo. The receptors here all came from a person between 18 and 65 years old who received the Ad26.COV2.S COVID-19 vaccine or a placebo.

This rearrangement joins TRBV4-2 to TRBJ2-7; 7 bases align to TRBD2. From germline, CDR1 is LGHNA and CDR2 YNFKEQ. V dropped 1 base and J dropped 4; count of bases not matched to a gene: 4. The CDR3 has 14 residues. The CDR3 here is CASSQVGGEYEQYF. CDR3 nucleotides: TGTGCCAGCAGCCAAGTTGGGGGGGAATACGAGCAGTACTTC.

At least ten counts were recorded for this clone. This chain connects TRBV19 to TRBJ2-7, with D possibly being TRBD1 (6 bases). Looked up from germline, CDR1 is LNHDA and CDR2 is SQIVND (reference sequence). V shed 7 bases and J shed 2 bases, with 15 bases lying between them. The CDR3 spans 14 residues. CDR3 amino acids: CASKGSGETYEQYF. In DNA, the CDR3 is TGTGCCAGTAAAGGGTCAGGGGAAACCTACGAGCAGTACTTC.

The chain recombines TRBV7-9 with TRBJ2-7; 11 nucleotides line up with TRBD1. This CDR3 is built from 15 residues. Germline assignment: CDR1 SEHNR and CDR2 FQNEAQ (reference sequence). Germline trimming cut 5 bases from V and 5 bases from J; bases unmatched to any gene: 8. The CDR3 protein is CASSHGQGASHEQYF. The CDR3 DNA follows: TGTGCCAGCAGCCACGGACAGGGGGCTAGTCACGAGCAGTACTTC.

The chain is built from TRBV7-2 and TRBJ1-2; D not resolved. The CDR3 sequence is 13 residues long. V lost 4 bases to trimming and J lost 3 bases, with 9 bases between them. Per germline, CDR1 SGHTA and CDR2 FQGNSA. CDR3 sequence reads: CASSSDWDYGYTF. Written as DNA, the CDR3 is TGTGCCAGCAGCTCCGACTGGGACTATGGCTACACCTTC.

This chain joins TRBV7-9 and TRBJ2-5; TRBD1 agrees at 11 bases. From germline, CDR1 is SEHNR and CDR2 FQNEAQ (reference sequence). V was pared by 4 bases and J by 4 bases, with 5 bases of the junction left unmatched. This CDR3 is 15 amino acids long. The CDR3 coding sequence is TGTGCCAGCAGCTCGGGGACAGGGGGAGGAGAGACCCAGTACTTC. This translates into CASSSGTGGGETQYF.

This clone is a singleton in its sample. V is TRBV6-2 or TRBV6-3 and J is TRBJ2-1; 7 bases are shared with TRBD2. Germline V gene lookup returns CDR1 MNHEY and CDR2 SVGEGT. The CDR3 spans 15 residues. V dropped 5 bases and J dropped 5; count of bases not matched to a gene: 9. CDR3 amino acids: CASSTNGLGHNEQFF. The CDR3 region has the DNA TGTGCCAGCAGTACTAACGGACTAGGGCACAATGAGCAGTTCTTC.

This chain uses TRBV19 with TRBJ2-1, with D perhaps assigned TRBD1 or TRBD2 (5 bases each). Between the trimmed V and J ends, which lost 2 bases and 3 bases, there was a span of 17 bases. This CDR3 has 17 amino acids. Germline CDR1 and CDR2: LNHDA and SQIVND (reference sequence). CDR3 sequence: CASSITRDHRDYNEQFF. Here the CDR3 DNA reads TGTGCCAGTAGTATAACGAGGGACCATAGAGACTACAATGAGCAGTTCTTC.

This clone showed up just once. The genes are TRBV5-6 and TRBJ1-4; D uncertain. The CDR3 consists of 13 residues. Germline loops: CDR1 SGHDT, CDR2 YYEEEE. Trimming took off 0 bases at V and 5 bases at J, with 5 bases between the two ends. Here the CDR3 reads CASSLGVNEKLFF. CDR3 bases: TGTGCCAGCAGCTTGGGTGTGAATGAAAAACTGTTTTTT.

The chain joins TRBV15 to TRBJ1-6; possibly TRBD1 for D (6 bases). Germline V gives CDR1 LNHNV, CDR2 YYDKDF (reference sequence). V shed 5 bases and J shed 6 bases, with 20 bases lying between them. The CDR3 runs to 17 residues. CDR3: CATSLTMGGYGNSPLHF. As DNA, the CDR3 is TGTGCCACCAGCCTTACGATGGGGGGCTATGGTAATTCACCCCTCCACTTT. Supplemented by reference TRBV15 and TRBJ1-6, the full variable domain reads DAMVIQNPRYQVTQFGKPVTLSCSQTLNHNVMYWYQQKSSQAPKLLFHYYDKDFNNEADTPDNFQSRRPNTSFCFLDIRSPGLGDTAMYLCATSLTMGGYGNSPLHFGNGTRLTVT.

The V call is TRBV27, the J call TRBJ1-2; possible D gene TRBD1, 6 bases. The CDR3 runs 15 residues. Trimming pared 5 bases from V and 4 bases from J, leaving 17 bases between. In germline, CDR1 is MNHEY, CDR2 SMNVEV (reference sequence). CDR3 loop: CASSPRTGGLYGYTF. Written as DNA, the CDR3 is TGTGCCAGCAGTCCACGGACGGGGGGGCTCTATGGCTACACCTTC.

The gene calls are TRBV28 and TRBJ1-4; possible D gene TRBD1, 6 bases. V was shortened by 2 bases and J by 0 bases, with 10 bases between the two germline ends. The CDR3 runs 16 residues. Germline CDR1 reads MDHEN; CDR2 reads SYDVKM. The DNA for the CDR3 is TGTGCCAGCAGTTTAGCCACAGGGCCAACTAATGAAAAACTGTTTTTT. Amino acid sequence: CASSLATGPTNEKLFF.

This chain connects TRBV6-2 or TRBV6-3 to TRBJ1-1, with 9 positions matching TRBD1. The germline V gene encodes CDR1 MNHEY and CDR2 SVGEGT. V dropped 0 bases and J dropped 6; count of bases not matched to a gene: 8. The CDR3 runs 16 residues. The CDR3 DNA reads as TGTGCCAGCAGTTACTCGAGGACAGGGGTTATCGCTGAAGCTTTCTTT. Its translation is CASSYSRTGVIAEAFF.

This chain links TRBV30 with TRBJ2-5; TRBD2 might be the D (5 bases). This CDR3 contains 12 residues. V was cut by 4 bases and J by 5 bases, with 11 bases left in between. Germline CDR1 reads GTSNPN; CDR2 reads SVGIG (reference sequence). The CDR3 coding sequence is TGTGCCTGGATCTCATCGGGGGAGACCCAGTACTTC. Its protein is CAWISSGETQYF.

The chain has TRBV6-5 and TRBJ2-7; D might be TRBD2 (5 bases). With 2 bases removed from V and 2 bases from J, the gap between germline ends came to 16 bases. The CDR3 consists of 16 residues. The germline CDR1 and CDR2 sequences are MNHEY and SVGAGI. The CDR3 reads CASSYNGLDPPYEQYF. DNA for the CDR3: TGTGCCAGCAGTTACAATGGACTCGACCCCCCCTACGAGCAGTACTTC.

J is TRBJ2-7 and V is TRBV27; D could derive from TRBD1 or TRBD2 (5 bases each). Looked up from germline, CDR1 is MNHEY and CDR2 is SMNVEV (reference sequence). This CDR3 has 14 residues. With 3 bases removed from V and 2 bases from J, the gap between germline ends came to 11 bases. CDR3 bases: TGTGCCAGCAGTTTCGGATCGGGACCCTACGAGCAGTACTTC. Protein: CASSFGSGPYEQYF.

This clone showed up just a few times. The chain is built from TRBV2 and TRBJ2-3; D remains unclear. Germline lookup yields CDR1 SNHLY and CDR2 FYNNEI. Trimming left V 6 bases short and J 5 bases short, with 21 bases between. This CDR3 is 16 amino acids long. The CDR3 region is CASRENLAAWRDTQYF. The CDR3 DNA reads TGTGCCAGCAGGGAAAATTTAGCTGCTTGGAGAGATACGCAGTATTTT.

CDR3 nucleotide sequence: TGTGCCATCAGGGGACAGGAGCTTGGCTACACCTTC. This gives the protein CAIRGQELGYTF. The rearrangement joins TRBV10-3 to TRBJ1-2; 8 bases are a match to TRBD1. Germline CDR1 ENHRY, CDR2 SYGVKD. This CDR3 comprises 12 residues. The trim removed 6 bases at V and 7 bases at J, leaving 4 bases unmatched.

Remarks on this clone: In the same sample, other DNA sequences code for this CDR3. This sequence joins TRBV6-5 and TRBJ2-7; D is unclear. CDR3 length: 14 residues. V was pared by 0 bases and J by 1 base, with 7 bases between. CDR1 MNHEY and CDR2 SVGAGI come from the germline V gene. CDR3 in amino acids: CASSYSVGSYEQYF. CDR3 DNA sequence: TGTGCCAGCAGTTACTCAGTTGGGTCCTACGAGCAGTACTTC.

The V gene is TRBV28, the J gene TRBJ2-5, with 13 positions matching TRBD2. J was trimmed by 6 bases and V by 8 bases; bases with no gene match: 6. In germline, CDR1 is MDHEN, CDR2 SYDVKM. There are 14 residues in the CDR3. CDR3 DNA sequence: TGTGCCAGCGGTACTAGCGGGAGGGTGAAGACCCAGTACTTC. Its protein product is CASGTSGRVKTQYF.

This clone was seen a few times. The chain uses TRBV27 and TRBJ2-7; a possible D gene is TRBD1 (5 bases). This CDR3 is 14 amino acids long. Trimming shortened V by 5 bases and J by 0 bases, and 11 bases separated the two germline ends. CDR1 is MNHEY and CDR2 is SMNVEV in the germline V gene (reference sequence). The CDR3 DNA reads as TGTGCCAGCAGTATCGGACACTACTCCTACGAGCAGTACTTC. Its translation is CASSIGHYSYEQYF.

The chain employs TRBV4-1 and TRBJ1-5, with 8 bases identical to TRBD1. CDR1 and CDR2 from the germline V gene are MGHRA and YSYEKL. The CDR3 loop spans 16 amino acids. V shed 1 base, J shed 4 bases, and the junction held 6 bases outside the gene matches. The CDR3 sequence: CASSQARGTGNQPQHF. CDR3 sequence (DNA): TGCGCCAGCAGCCAAGCGCGTGGGACAGGAAATCAGCCCCAGCATTTT.

V usage is TRBV7-9 and J usage is TRBJ1-1, with 7 bases identical to TRBD1. V lost 8 bases to trimming and J lost 3 bases; unmatched junction nucleotides: 6. The CDR3 has 13 amino acids. Looked up from germline, CDR1 is SEHNR and CDR2 is FQNEAQ (reference sequence). The CDR3 DNA reads as TGTGCCAGCGGCAACAGGGGAGACACTGAAGCTTTCTTT. This translates into CASGNRGDTEAFF.

This clone was observed once. This chain joins TRBV11-3 and TRBJ2-7; maybe TRBD2 (5 bases). The germline gives CDR1 SGHNT, CDR2 YENEEA. V lost 6 bases and J 0 bases, leaving 12 bases between the germline ends. This CDR3 is built from 14 residues. CDR3 sequence: CASSSGMGSYEQYF. In DNA, the CDR3 is TGTGCCAGCAGTTCCGGGATGGGCTCCTACGAGCAGTACTTC.

This rearrangement joins TRBV5-6 to TRBJ1-1; D call uncertain. The V end lost 2 bases, the J end lost 1 base, and 3 bases lay between the germline ends. Germline CDR1 SGHDT, CDR2 YYEEEE. This CDR3 spans 12 amino acids. The CDR3 region is CASSLRNTEAFF. CDR3 sequence (DNA): TGTGCCAGCAGCTTAAGGAACACTGAAGCTTTCTTT. The variable domain in full, completed from reference TRBV5-6 and TRBJ1-1, reads DAGVTQSPTHLIKTRGQQVTLRCSPKSGHDTVSWYQQALGQGPQFIFQYYEEEERQRGNFPDRFSGHQFPNYSSELNVNALLLGDSALYLCASSLRNTEAFFGQGTRLTVV.

J is TRBJ1-2 and V is TRBV30; no clear D gene. The germline gives CDR1 GTSNPN, CDR2 SVGIG (reference sequence). The CDR3 spans 14 residues. V was pared by 0 bases and J by 3 bases, with 11 bases between. The CDR3 nucleotides read TGTGCCTGGAGTGTACGAGGCAGCCACTATGGCTACACCTTC. It specifies CAWSVRGSHYGYTF.

This sequence joins TRBV25-1 and TRBJ2-5; the match to TRBD1 covers 8 bases. V lost 6 bases and J lost 2; bases outside the gene matches: 5. The germline V gene encodes CDR1 MGHDK and CDR2 SYGVNS. This CDR3 is built from 14 residues. The CDR3: CASRSTGGQETQYF. The CDR3 region has the DNA TGTGCCAGCAGGAGCACAGGGGGTCAAGAGACCCAGTACTTC.

The chain combines TRBV6-6 with TRBJ2-3, with 10 bases identical to TRBD1. V gave up 2 bases and J gave up 4 bases; unmatched junction bases: 6. The CDR3 consists of 16 residues. Germline-derived CDR1 and CDR2 are MNHNY and SVGAGI (reference sequence). CDR3 sequence reads: CASSYPRTGGADTQYF. CDR3 coding DNA: TGTGCCAGCAGTTACCCGAGGACAGGGGGAGCAGATACGCAGTATTTT.

J is TRBJ2-2 and V is TRBV4-1; the D gene is possibly TRBD2 (6 bases). Trimming pared 1 base from V and 3 bases from J, leaving 12 bases between. CDR3 size: 16 residues. Germline assignment: CDR1 MGHRA and CDR2 YSYEKL. The CDR3 reads CASSQGGGRYTGELFF. The CDR3 DNA sequence: TGCGCCAGCAGCCAAGGGGGAGGCCGCTACACCGGGGAGCTGTTTTTT.